A single sample gave rise to the 10 T cell receptor beta chains below, sequenced in a study of patients and donors after allogeneic stem cell transplantation. TCRdb re-called the RT-PCR reads with MiXCR, one entry per CDR3 protein. Among over 30,000 distinct CDR3 sequences, about two fifths were seen once, and the ten largest hold 76%. The material sequenced was blood, either unsorted or a sorted T cell fraction (not recorded which). The receptors derive from a human donor who was either an allogeneic HSCT recipient or a stem cell or donor lymphocyte infusion donor (not recorded which). It is not recorded whose cells these are; they may come from a transplant donor.

This clonotype was detected only a few times. J is TRBJ2-5 and V is TRBV11-2; no clear D gene. The CDR3 spans 17 residues. Germline V lookup: CDR1 SGHAT, CDR2 FQNNGV. With 4 bases removed from V and 1 base from J, the gap between germline ends came to 19 bases. Written as DNA, the CDR3 is TGTGCCAGCAGCTCTCCCCCCCCACGCAGGCCCCAAGAGACCCAGTACTTC. Its protein product is CASSSPPPRRPQETQYF. Combining the CDR3 with reference TRBV11-2 and TRBJ2-5 gives the whole variable domain EAGVAQSPRYKIIEKRQSVAFWCNPISGHATLYWYQQILGQGPKLLIQFQNNGVVDDSQLPKDRFSAERLKGVDSTLKIQPAKLEDSAVYLCASSSPPPRRPQETQYFGPGTRLLVL.

The DNA of the CDR3 is TGCGCCAGCAGCTTGACGCCGAGGACGTCTTCACCCCTCCACTTT. Translated: CASSLTPRTSSPLHF. V gene TRBV5-1 combines with J gene TRBJ1-6; D is undetermined. This CDR3 spans 15 amino acids. Germline V gene data show CDR1 as SGHRS and CDR2 as YFSETQ. V was pared by 1 base and J by 9 bases, with 14 bases between.

This chain uses TRBV5-1 with TRBJ2-2; tentative D call: TRBD2 (5 bases). V was clipped by 0 bases and J by 6 bases, with 9 bases between them. This CDR3 comprises 14 residues. CDR1 and CDR2 from the germline V gene are SGHRS and YFSETQ. CDR3 DNA sequence: TGCGCCAGCAGCTTGGCTGTCGGGGCCGGGGAGCTGTTTTTT. This gives the protein CASSLAVGAGELFF.

V gene TRBV5-6 combines with J gene TRBJ1-1; weak D call: TRBD1 (5 bases). The CDR3 consists of 14 residues. The germline gives CDR1 SGHDT, CDR2 YYEEEE. V lost 1 base to trimming and J lost 4 bases, with 11 bases between them. The CDR3 sequence: CASSLRGEVTEAFF. As DNA, the CDR3 is TGTGCCAGCAGCTTGAGAGGGGAGGTCACTGAAGCTTTCTTT.

This clonotype was recorded at least ten times. The J gene is TRBJ1-1, the V gene TRBV6-2 or TRBV6-3; TRBD1 aligns across 8 bases. CDR1 is MNHEY, CDR2 SVGEGT, per germline. The length of the CDR3 is 15 residues. The junction had 9 bases not matched to a gene; V was cut back by 2 bases and J by 7 bases. CDR3 sequence (DNA): TGTGCCAGCAGTTACGCCCGTCAGGGGGCGTATGAAGCTTTCTTT. Translating it yields CASSYARQGAYEAFF.

This clonotype is labeled medium-sized. J is TRBJ1-5 and V is TRBV7-8, with a weak D call TRBD1 (6 bases). Germline-derived CDR1 and CDR2 are SGHVS and FQNEAQ. Trimming cost V 1 base and J 0 bases, with 13 bases left between them. CDR3 length: 17 residues. DNA of the CDR3: TGTGCCAGCAGCTTAGATGACAGGCTGAATAGCAATCAGCCCCAGCATTTT. Translating it yields CASSLDDRLNSNQPQHF. The whole variable domain, filled in from reference TRBV7-8 and TRBJ1-5, reads GAGVSQSPRYKVAKRGQDVALRCDPISGHVSLFWYQQALGQGPEFLTYFQNEAQLDKSGLPSDRFFAERPEGSVSTLKIQRTQQEDSAVYLCASSLDDRLNSNQPQHFGDGTRLSIL.

There are a few counts of this clonotype. V and J are TRBV11-2 and TRBJ1-1; no reliable D call. With 0 bases removed from V and 3 bases from J, the gap between germline ends came to 5 bases. Germline loops: CDR1 SGHAT, CDR2 FQNNGV. This CDR3 comprises 13 residues. The DNA of the CDR3 is TGTGCCAGCAGCTTAGATCAGCACACTGAAGCTTTCTTT. It is translated as CASSLDQHTEAFF. The full variable domain, completed using reference TRBV11-2 and TRBJ1-1, is EAGVAQSPRYKIIEKRQSVAFWCNPISGHATLYWYQQILGQGPKLLIQFQNNGVVDDSQLPKDRFSAERLKGVDSTLKIQPAKLEDSAVYLCASSLDQHTEAFFGQGTRLTVV.

This rearrangement joins TRBV5-1 to TRBJ2-7, with D perhaps TRBD1 (6 bases). The CDR3 loop spans 14 amino acids. V lost 4 bases to trimming and J lost 5 bases, with 16 bases between them. Germline V gene lookup returns CDR1 SGHRS and CDR2 YFSETQ. CDR3 in amino acids: CASSPGPAGDEQYF. Written as DNA, the CDR3 is TGCGCCAGCAGCCCCGGGCCAGCAGGGGACGAGCAGTACTTC.

This clonotype came up once. The chain recombines TRBV15 with TRBJ1-1; D possibly corresponds to TRBD1 (6 bases). Trimming took 2 bases from V and 10 from J, leaving 20 bases between them. Per germline, CDR1 LNHNV and CDR2 YYDKDF (reference sequence). The CDR3 sequence is 15 residues long. The CDR3 nucleotides read TGTGCCACCAGCAGATATCGGGACACCCCGAGACTAGCTTTCTTT. Translating gives CATSRYRDTPRLAFF.

This clonotype was observed once. The chain's CDR3 is CSARGYGGLYEQYF. CDR3 coding DNA: TGCAGTGCTAGAGGGTACGGGGGCCTCTACGAGCAGTACTTC. The chain combines TRBV20-1 with TRBJ2-7; possibly TRBD1 or TRBD2 for D (6 bases each). Trimming pared 1 base from V and 3 bases from J, leaving 13 bases between. This CDR3 contains 14 residues. Germline CDR1 DFQATT, CDR2 SNEGSKA (reference sequence).